The sequence of this T cell receptor beta chain was determined in a study of blood T cells in healthy people across ages. The V end was cut by 5 bases, the J end by 4 bases, with 13 bases between. This CDR3 spans 14 amino acids. CDR1 and CDR2 from the germline V gene are LGHNA and YSLEER. A second PCR of roughly 6 to 12 cycles used a sample-barcoded 5' primer and a J-beta primer mix. TCRdb itself ran the 5' RACE reads through MiXCR, one entry per CDR3 protein. The top ten clones hold around 0.75% of a sample with around 1,000,000 distinct CDR3 sequences, approximately 25% of them seen once. Isolating PBMCs gave at least 6 million of these cells per sample. In addition, the sample was reused for a study of T cells of mothers and their children. That paper states: From each mother came over 9.5 million TCR beta CDR3 reads, and from each child came roughly 2.9 million. Among related mother-child pairs, overlap was slightly higher than in unrelated pairs, though not significantly.

This rearrangement joins TRBV4-3 to TRBJ2-3, with D maybe TRBD1 (5 bases). The TCR originated in a girl aged 2 to 9 in good health. Sample: blood. The CDR3 coding sequence is TGCGCCAGCAGCACGCATAGGGGCCCAGATACGCAGTATTTT. Its translation: CASSTHRGPDTQYF.